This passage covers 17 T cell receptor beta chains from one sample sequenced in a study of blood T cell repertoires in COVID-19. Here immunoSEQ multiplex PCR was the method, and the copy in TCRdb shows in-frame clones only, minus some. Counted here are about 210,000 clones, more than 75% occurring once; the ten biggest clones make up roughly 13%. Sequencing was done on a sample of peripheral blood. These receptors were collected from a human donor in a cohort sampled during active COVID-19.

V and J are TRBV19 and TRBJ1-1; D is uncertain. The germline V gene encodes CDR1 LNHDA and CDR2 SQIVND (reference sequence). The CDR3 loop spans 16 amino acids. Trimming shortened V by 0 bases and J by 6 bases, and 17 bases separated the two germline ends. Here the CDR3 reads CASSIDHLGGPAEAFF. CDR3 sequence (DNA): TGTGCCAGTAGTATAGATCACTTAGGTGGGCCGGCTGAAGCTTTCTTT.

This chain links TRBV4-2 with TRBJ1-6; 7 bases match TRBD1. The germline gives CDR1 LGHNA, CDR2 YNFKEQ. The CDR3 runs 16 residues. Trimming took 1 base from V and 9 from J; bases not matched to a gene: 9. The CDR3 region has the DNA TGTGCCAGCAGCCAAGGAGTAACAGGGGATAGTTCACCCCTCCACTTT. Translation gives CASSQGVTGDSSPLHF.

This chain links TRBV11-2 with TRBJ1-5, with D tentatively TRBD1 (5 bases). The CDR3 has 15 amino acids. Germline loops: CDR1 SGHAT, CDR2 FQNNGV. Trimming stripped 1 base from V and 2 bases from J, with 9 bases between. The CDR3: CASSLGAGRNQPQHF. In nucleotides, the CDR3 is TGTGCCAGCAGCTTAGGGGCAGGGCGCAATCAGCCCCAGCATTTT.

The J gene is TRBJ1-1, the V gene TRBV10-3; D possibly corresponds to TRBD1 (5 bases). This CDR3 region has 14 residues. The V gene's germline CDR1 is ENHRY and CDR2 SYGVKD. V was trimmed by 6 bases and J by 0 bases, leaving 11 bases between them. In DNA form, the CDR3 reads TGTGCCATCAGCGTCGACAGTATGAACACTGAAGCTTTCTTT. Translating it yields CAISVDSMNTEAFF.

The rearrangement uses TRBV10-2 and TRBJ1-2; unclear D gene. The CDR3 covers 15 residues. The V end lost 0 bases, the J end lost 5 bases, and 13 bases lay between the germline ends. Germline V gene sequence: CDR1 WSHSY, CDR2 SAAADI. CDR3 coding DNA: TGCGCCAGCAGTGAGTCGGGAGAGAGGTGGTATGGCTACACCTTC. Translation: CASSESGERWYGYTF.

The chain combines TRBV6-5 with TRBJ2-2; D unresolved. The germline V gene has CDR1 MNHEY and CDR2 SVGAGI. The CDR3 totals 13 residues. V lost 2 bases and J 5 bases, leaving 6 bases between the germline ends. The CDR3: CASSYESTGELFF. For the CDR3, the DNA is TGTGCCAGCAGTTACGAGTCGACCGGGGAGCTGTTTTTT.

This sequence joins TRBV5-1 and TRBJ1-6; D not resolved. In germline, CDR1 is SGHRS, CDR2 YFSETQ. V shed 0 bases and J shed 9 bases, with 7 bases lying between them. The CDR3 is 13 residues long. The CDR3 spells CASSLAGSSPLHF. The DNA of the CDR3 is TGCGCCAGCAGCTTGGCCGGGAGTTCACCCCTCCACTTT.

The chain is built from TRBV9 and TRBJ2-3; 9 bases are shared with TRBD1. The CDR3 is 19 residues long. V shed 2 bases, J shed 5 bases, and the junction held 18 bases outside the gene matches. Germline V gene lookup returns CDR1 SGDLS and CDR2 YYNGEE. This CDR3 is CASSVSLISTGTGKDTQYF. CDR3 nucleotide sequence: TGTGCCAGCAGCGTCTCCCTCATTTCTACCGGGACAGGGAAAGATACGCAGTATTTT.

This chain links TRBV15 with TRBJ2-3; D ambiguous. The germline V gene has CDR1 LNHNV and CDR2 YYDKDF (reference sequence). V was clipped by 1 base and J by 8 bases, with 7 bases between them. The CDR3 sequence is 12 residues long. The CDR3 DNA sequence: TGTGCCACCAGCAGAGGATCAGGTACGCAGTATTTT. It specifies CATSRGSGTQYF. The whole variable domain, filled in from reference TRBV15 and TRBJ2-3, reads DAMVIQNPRYQVTQFGKPVTLSCSQTLNHNVMYWYQQKSSQAPKLLFHYYDKDFNNEADTPDNFQSRRPNTSFCFLDIRSPGLGDTAMYLCATSRGSGTQYFGPGTRLTVL.

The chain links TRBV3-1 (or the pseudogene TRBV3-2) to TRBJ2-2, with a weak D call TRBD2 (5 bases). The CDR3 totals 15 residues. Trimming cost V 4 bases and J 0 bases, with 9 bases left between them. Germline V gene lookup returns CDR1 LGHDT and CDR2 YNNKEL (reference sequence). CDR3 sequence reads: CASSPTAANTGELFF. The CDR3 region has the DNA TGTGCCAGCAGCCCTACAGCGGCGAACACCGGGGAGCTGTTTTTT.

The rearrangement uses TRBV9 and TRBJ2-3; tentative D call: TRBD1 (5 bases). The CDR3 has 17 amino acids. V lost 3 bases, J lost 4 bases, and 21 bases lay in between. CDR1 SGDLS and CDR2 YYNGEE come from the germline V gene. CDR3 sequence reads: CASSATFGYRSADTQYF. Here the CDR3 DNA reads TGTGCCAGCAGCGCCACGTTCGGTTACAGGAGCGCAGATACGCAGTATTTT. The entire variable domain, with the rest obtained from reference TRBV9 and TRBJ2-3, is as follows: DSGVTQTPKHLITATGQRVTLRCSPRSGDLSVYWYQQSLDQGLQFLIQYYNGEERAKGNILERFSAQQFPDLHSELNLSSLELGDSALYFCASSATFGYRSADTQYFGPGTRLTVL.

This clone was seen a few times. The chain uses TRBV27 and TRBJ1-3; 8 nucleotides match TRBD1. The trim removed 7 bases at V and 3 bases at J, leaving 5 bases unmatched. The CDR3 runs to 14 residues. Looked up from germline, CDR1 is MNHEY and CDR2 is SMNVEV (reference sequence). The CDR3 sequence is CASTRGQGGNTIYF. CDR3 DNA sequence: TGTGCCAGCACTCGCGGACAGGGTGGAAACACCATATATTTT.

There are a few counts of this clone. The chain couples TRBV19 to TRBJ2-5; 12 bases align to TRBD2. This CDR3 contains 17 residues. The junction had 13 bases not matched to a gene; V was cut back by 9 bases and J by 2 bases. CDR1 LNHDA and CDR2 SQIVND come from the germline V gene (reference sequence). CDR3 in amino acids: CASSRTSGNMLQETQYF. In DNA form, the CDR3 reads TGTGCCAGCTCGAGGACTAGCGGGAATATGTTACAAGAGACCCAGTACTTC.

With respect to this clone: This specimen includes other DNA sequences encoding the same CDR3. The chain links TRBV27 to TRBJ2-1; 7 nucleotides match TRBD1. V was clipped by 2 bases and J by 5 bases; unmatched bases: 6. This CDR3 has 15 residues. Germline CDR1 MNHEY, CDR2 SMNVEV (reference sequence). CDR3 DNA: TGTGCCAGCAGTTTACCGGGACAGCTTAACAATGAGCAGTTCTTC. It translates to CASSLPGQLNNEQFF.

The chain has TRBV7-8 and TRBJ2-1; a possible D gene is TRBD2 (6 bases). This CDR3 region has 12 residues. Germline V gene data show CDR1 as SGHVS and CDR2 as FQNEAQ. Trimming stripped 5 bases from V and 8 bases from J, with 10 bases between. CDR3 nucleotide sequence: TGTGCCAGCAGCCTCAAGCGGGATGAGCAGTTCTTC. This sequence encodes CASSLKRDEQFF.

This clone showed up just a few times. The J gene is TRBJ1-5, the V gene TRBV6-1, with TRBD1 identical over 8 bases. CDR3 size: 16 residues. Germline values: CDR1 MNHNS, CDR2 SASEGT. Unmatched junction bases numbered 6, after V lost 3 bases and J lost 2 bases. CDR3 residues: CASSDRPGQGNQPQHF. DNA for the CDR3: TGTGCCAGCAGTGACCGACCGGGACAGGGCAATCAGCCCCAGCATTTT.

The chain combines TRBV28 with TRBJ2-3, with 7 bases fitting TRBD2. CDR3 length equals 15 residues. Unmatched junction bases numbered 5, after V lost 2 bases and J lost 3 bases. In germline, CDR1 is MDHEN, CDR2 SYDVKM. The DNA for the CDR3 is TGTGCCAGCAGTTTAGCGGGAGTTGGGACAGATACGCAGTATTTT. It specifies CASSLAGVGTDTQYF.